Each of the 32 T cell receptor beta chains below was sequenced from the same sample in a study of cytomegalovirus exposure and HLA in healthy donors. The study ran its PCR with 60 Vbeta and 13 Jbeta primers. Method: immunoSEQ multiplex PCR; TCRdb's copy keeps in-frame clones and lacks some. The profile shows about 110,000 clones, 77% of them singletons. The sequenced sample consisted of PBMCs. All receptors derive from a male donor in good health and CMV-seronegative.

The chain carries TRBV2 and TRBJ1-1; 10 nucleotides match TRBD1. The CDR3 extends over 14 amino acids. Unmatched junction bases numbered 5, after V lost 6 bases and J lost 4 bases. CDR1 and CDR2 from the germline V gene are SNHLY and FYNNEI. CDR3 region: CASRGDRGGTEAFF. CDR3 bases: TGTGCCAGCAGGGGGGACAGGGGTGGCACTGAAGCTTTCTTT.

The genes are TRBV18 and TRBJ2-1, with D possibly TRBD2 on 6 matching bases. V lost 4 bases and J lost 3, with 19 bases in between. The CDR3 runs to 17 residues. Germline CDR1 reads KGHSH; CDR2 reads LQKENI. The CDR3 here is CASSHSPTRVGYNEQFF. The CDR3 nucleotides read TGTGCCAGCTCACACTCCCCGACTAGAGTCGGCTACAATGAGCAGTTCTTC.

V is TRBV28 and J is TRBJ2-3; 8 bases are a match to TRBD2. Germline loops: CDR1 MDHEN, CDR2 SYDVKM. This CDR3 region has 17 residues. After removal of 5 bases from V and 6 bases from J, the junction contained 16 bases not matched to a gene. The CDR3 protein is CASSDPGGAGEADTQYF. CDR3 coding DNA: TGTGCCAGCAGTGACCCGGGAGGGGCGGGAGAGGCGGATACGCAGTATTTT.

This clone was seen a single time. The chain carries TRBV28 and TRBJ2-5; tentative D call: TRBD1 (5 bases). The J call could be wrong; TRBJ2-7 is a better fit for the DNA end. The CDR3 is 16 amino acids. Germline V gene sequence: CDR1 MDHEN, CDR2 SYDVKM. The CDR3 DNA reads TGTGCCAGCAGTTTAGAGATGCCAGGGAAGACCTACGAGCAGTACTTC. It specifies CASSLEMPGKTYEQYF.

The chain recombines TRBV2 with TRBJ1-2, with 9 positions matching TRBD1. Germline V lookup: CDR1 SNHLY, CDR2 FYNNEI. V lost 6 bases, J lost 8 bases, and 10 bases stayed unmatched. CDR3 length equals 14 residues. Here the CDR3 reads CASSAGQGDWGYTF. DNA for the CDR3: TGTGCCAGCAGCGCGGGACAGGGTGATTGGGGCTACACCTTC.

J is TRBJ2-7 and V is TRBV2; weak D call: TRBD2 (6 bases). The CDR3 contains 13 residues. Germline V gives CDR1 SNHLY, CDR2 FYNNEI. Deletions cut 6 bases from V and 6 bases from J, with 15 bases between. CDR3 loop: CASRTSGPREQYF. The CDR3, as DNA: TGTGCCAGCAGAACGAGCGGGCCCCGCGAGCAGTACTTC.

The V and J genes are TRBV4-1 and TRBJ1-1; D not certain. Looked up from germline, CDR1 is MGHRA and CDR2 is YSYEKL. Deletions cut 1 base from V and 7 bases from J, with 7 bases between. The CDR3 is made up of 12 amino acids. The CDR3 coding sequence is TGCGCCAGCAGCCAAGTGTCAGGTGAAGCTTTCTTT. Residues: CASSQVSGEAFF.

This clone was counted a few times. The rearrangement links TRBV6-1 to TRBJ1-1; 8 nucleotides agree with TRBD1. Losses at the gene ends were 6 bases for V and 11 bases for J; bases not matched to a gene: 11. The germline V gene has CDR1 MNHNS and CDR2 SASEGT. The CDR3 sequence is 13 residues long. The DNA of the CDR3 is TGTGCCAGCAGCCTCGTCAGGGGGCATAAGGCTTTCTTT. Translation gives CASSLVRGHKAFF.

This clone occurred a few times. The chain has TRBV2 and TRBJ2-3; a weak D match, TRBD1 (5 bases). CDR1 and CDR2 from the germline V gene are SNHLY and FYNNEI. Trimming removed 6 bases at V and 2 bases at J, with 9 bases between. This CDR3 has 13 residues. DNA of the CDR3: TGTGCCAGCAGGGACGGACACACAGATACGCAGTATTTT. It yields the protein CASRDGHTDTQYF.

The J gene is TRBJ2-7, the V gene TRBV10-1; the D is unclear. The V gene lost 4 bases and the J gene lost 2 bases, with 15 bases spanning the gap. CDR1 WNHNN and CDR2 SYGVQD come from the germline V gene (reference sequence). This CDR3 has 15 residues. The CDR3, as DNA: TGCGCCAGCAGTGGAGGCGTAATGAGACCCTACGAGCAGTACTTC. This codes for CASSGGVMRPYEQYF.

The rearrangement links TRBV28 to TRBJ2-5, with 10 bases aligning to TRBD2. CDR1 and CDR2 from the germline V gene are MDHEN and SYDVKM. V trimming: 7 bases; J trimming: 4 bases; junction bases outside the gene matches: 12. The CDR3 length is 16 residues. CDR3 residues: CASTQRGASGRETQYF. The CDR3 coding sequence is TGTGCCAGCACCCAGAGGGGGGCTAGCGGGAGAGAGACCCAGTACTTC.

J is TRBJ2-7 and V is TRBV5-1; 9 bases are shared with TRBD1. Looked up from germline, CDR1 is SGHRS and CDR2 is YFSETQ. The CDR3 runs 16 residues. V dropped 4 bases and J dropped 1; count of bases not matched to a gene: 9. The chain's CDR3 is CASSTQPGQGSYEQYF. For the CDR3, the DNA is TGCGCCAGCAGCACACAACCGGGACAGGGATCCTACGAGCAGTACTTC.

This clone came up a few times. The chain has TRBV6-1 and TRBJ1-5; D possibly corresponds to TRBD1 (5 bases). The length of the CDR3 is 15 residues. The ends were cut back, 7 bases at V and 0 bases at J, with 13 bases in the middle. CDR1 and CDR2 (germline): MNHNS, SASEGT. The CDR3: CASTETVSSNQPQHF. In nucleotides, the CDR3 is TGTGCCAGCACCGAGACAGTTTCTAGCAATCAGCCCCAGCATTTT.

The J gene is TRBJ2-1, the V gene TRBV9; TRBD2 matches at 13 bases. Germline trimming cut 4 bases from V and 9 bases from J; bases unmatched to any gene: 13. The CDR3 length is 17 residues. Per germline, CDR1 SGDLS and CDR2 YYNGEE. The CDR3 nucleotides are TGTGCCAGCAGCCCTTACTGGACTAGCGGGAGCGTCGGTGAGCAGTTCTTC. This sequence encodes CASSPYWTSGSVGEQFF.

The chain uses TRBV28 and TRBJ2-1, with D perhaps matching TRBD1 (5 bases). CDR1 is MDHEN and CDR2 is SYDVKM in the germline V gene. Trimming stripped 11 bases from V and 9 bases from J, with 17 bases between. This CDR3 is built from 12 residues. In nucleotides, the CDR3 is TGTGCCTTGGGAAGGAGAACAGGTGAGCAGTTCTTC. Encoded protein: CALGRRTGEQFF.

The V and J genes are TRBV19 and TRBJ2-1; D ambiguous. The germline CDR1 and CDR2 sequences are LNHDA and SQIVND (reference sequence). The CDR3 spans 14 residues. V was trimmed by 5 bases and J by 6 bases, leaving 14 bases between them. The CDR3 loop is CASSRVRGLNEQFF. As DNA, the CDR3 is TGTGCCAGTAGTCGGGTACGAGGCCTCAATGAGCAGTTCTTC.

This clone was recorded a few times. The J gene is TRBJ2-2, the V gene TRBV27; TRBD1 is a possible D gene (6 bases). Germline V gene data show CDR1 as MNHEY and CDR2 as SMNVEV (reference sequence). Trimming left V 2 bases short and J 6 bases short, with 16 bases between. The length of the CDR3 is 16 residues. The CDR3 coding sequence is TGTGCCAGCAGTTTAAAGGATACAGGGACGGCCGGGGAGCTGTTTTTT. Its translation: CASSLKDTGTAGELFF.

V and J are TRBV6-6 and TRBJ2-3; 11 bases line up with TRBD2. The trim removed 7 bases at V and 6 bases at J, leaving 9 bases unmatched. CDR3 length: 15 residues. Germline CDR1 reads MNHNY; CDR2 reads SVGAGI (reference sequence). CDR3 protein: CASNVAGGYMDTQYF. The CDR3 DNA reads TGTGCCAGCAACGTAGCGGGAGGGTACATGGATACGCAGTATTTT.

This chain joins TRBV29-1 and TRBJ2-1, with 9 bases lining up with TRBD1. The CDR3 extends over 14 amino acids. CDR1 is SQVTM and CDR2 is ANQGSEA in the germline V gene. The ends lost 1 base at V and 9 bases at J; junction bases unmatched: 7. CDR3 residues: CSVEVGQGRGEQFF. The DNA for the CDR3 is TGCAGCGTTGAAGTAGGACAGGGGCGGGGTGAGCAGTTCTTC.

The V call is TRBV29-1, the J call TRBJ1-1; D is uncertain. This CDR3 spans 13 amino acids. Germline values: CDR1 SQVTM, CDR2 ANQGSEA. Trimming took 0 bases from V and 0 from J, leaving 5 bases between them. The CDR3: CSVEDQMNTEAFF. The CDR3 coding sequence is TGCAGCGTTGAAGATCAAATGAACACTGAAGCTTTCTTT.

The chain employs TRBV18 and TRBJ1-5, with TRBD1 matching 7 bases. Germline lookup yields CDR1 KGHSH and CDR2 LQKENI. Germline trimming cut 1 base from V and 3 bases from J; bases unmatched to any gene: 6. The CDR3 sequence is 16 residues long. CDR3 region: CASSPQQGRTNQPQHF. The DNA of the CDR3 is TGTGCCAGCTCACCACAACAGGGGCGCACCAATCAGCCCCAGCATTTT.

J is TRBJ1-5 and V is TRBV7-8; D not certain. The CDR3 covers 15 residues. Germline V gene data show CDR1 as SGHVS and CDR2 as FQNEAQ. The V gene lost 2 bases and the J gene lost 4 bases, with 12 bases spanning the gap. This CDR3 reads CASSLLGRQNQPQHF. For the CDR3, the DNA is TGTGCCAGCAGCTTATTAGGCAGACAAAATCAGCCCCAGCATTTT.

This clone was found once. This chain links TRBV6-1 with TRBJ1-1, with D unresolved. The V gene's germline CDR1 is MNHNS and CDR2 SASEGT. This CDR3 is built from 9 residues. Trimming stripped 4 bases from V and 10 bases from J, with 4 bases between. The DNA for the CDR3 is TGTGCCAGCAGTGCCGGAGCTTTCTTT. It encodes CASSAGAFF.

The chain is built from TRBV6-1 and TRBJ2-1, with 10 positions matching TRBD2. V dropped 3 bases and J dropped 4; count of bases not matched to a gene: 3. Per germline, CDR1 MNHNS and CDR2 SASEGT. The CDR3 totals 15 residues. CDR3: CASSEGTSDYNEQFF. In DNA, the CDR3 is TGTGCCAGCAGTGAGGGGACTAGCGATTACAATGAGCAGTTCTTC.

The CDR3 region is CASSLRDRIYSTDTQYF. CDR3 DNA: TGTGCCAGCAGCTTAAGGGACAGAATCTATAGCACAGATACGCAGTATTTT. V gene TRBV7-2 combines with J gene TRBJ2-3, with TRBD1 matching 7 bases. With 2 bases clipped from V and 0 bases from J, the junction kept 8 bases outside the gene matches. Per the germline V gene, CDR1 is SGHTA and CDR2 is FQGNSA. The CDR3 runs to 17 residues.

This clone was seen more than once but under ten times. The rearrangement uses TRBV28 and TRBJ2-7; D is perhaps TRBD1 (6 bases). The CDR3 consists of 12 residues. Trimming took off 6 bases at V and 7 bases at J, with 13 bases between the two ends. Germline V lookup: CDR1 MDHEN, CDR2 SYDVKM. The CDR3 DNA is TGTGCCAGCAGCGACAGGACGGGGGAGCAGTACTTC. Translation: CASSDRTGEQYF.

This clone came up a few times. The chain couples TRBV6-5 to TRBJ2-4; TRBD1 is a possible D gene (6 bases). CDR3 length: 13 amino acids. The V and J ends lost 4 bases and 6 bases respectively, with 10 bases between them. Germline V lookup: CDR1 MNHEY, CDR2 SVGAGI. The CDR3, as DNA: TGTGCCAGCAGTTCGACAGGCGTAAACATTCAGTACTTC. It translates to CASSSTGVNIQYF.

This clone was counted a single time. J is TRBJ1-6 and V is TRBV2; unclear D gene. With 3 bases removed from V and 15 bases from J, the gap between germline ends came to 9 bases. The CDR3 sequence is 11 residues long. CDR1 and CDR2 from the germline V gene are SNHLY and FYNNEI. In DNA form, the CDR3 reads TGTGCCAGCAGTGATTACGGTTTCCTCCACTTT. This encodes CASSDYGFLHF.

The rearrangement joins TRBV14 to TRBJ2-1; D may be TRBD1 (6 bases). Trimming took 2 bases from V and 6 from J, leaving 11 bases between them. The CDR3 loop spans 14 amino acids. Germline loops: CDR1 SGHDN, CDR2 FVKESK. CDR3 nucleotides: TGTGCCAGCAGCCAATCAGGGGTCGGCAATGAGCAGTTCTTC. It specifies CASSQSGVGNEQFF.

J is TRBJ1-5 and V is TRBV27; D call uncertain. The V end lost 11 bases, the J end lost 4 bases, and 18 bases lay between the germline ends. The CDR3 loop spans 14 amino acids. Germline CDR1 and CDR2: MNHEY and SMNVEV (reference sequence). CDR3 coding DNA: TGTGCCCGCATTACCGGCGGGCCAAATCAGCCCCAGCATTTT. Translated: CARITGGPNQPQHF.

The gene calls are TRBV5-5 and TRBJ2-3; 9 bases are shared with TRBD2. Trimming removed 6 bases from V and 2 bases from J; junction bases left unmatched: 7. The CDR3 is made up of 15 amino acids. CDR1 is SGHKS, CDR2 YYEKEE, per germline (reference sequence). The CDR3 sequence is CASTSGTSNTDTQYF. CDR3 bases: TGTGCCAGCACCTCAGGGACTAGCAACACAGATACGCAGTATTTT.

The J gene is TRBJ2-1, the V gene TRBV10-3; 13 bases align to TRBD2. V lost 6 bases and J lost 9; bases outside the gene matches: 11. The CDR3 runs to 16 residues. The germline V gene has CDR1 ENHRY and CDR2 SYGVKD. As DNA, the CDR3 is TGTGCCATCAGCTCGGGACTAGCGGGATTAGGGGGTGAGCAGTTCTTC. Translated, it gives CAISSGLAGLGGEQFF.